What follows are 21 T cell receptor beta chains derived from one specimen sequenced in a study of cytomegalovirus exposure and HLA in healthy donors. Primers for the PCR totalled 60 Vbeta and 13 Jbeta. Repertoires were generated with immunoSEQ multiplex PCR, while TCRdb's copy carries only in-frame clones and drops some. This sample has about 180,000 clones, with roughly 85% found just once. Source material: PBMCs. The receptors were sampled from a woman aged 40 to 50 in good health and CMV-seronegative.

The chain is built from TRBV19 and TRBJ2-2; TRBD2 matches at 9 bases. The CDR3 loop spans 17 amino acids. Looked up from germline, CDR1 is LNHDA and CDR2 is SQIVND (reference sequence). The V segment lost 7 bases and the J segment 5 bases; nucleotides outside the gene matches: 14. CDR3 sequence: CASNPGLALSWTGELFF. The CDR3 nucleotides read TGTGCCAGTAACCCGGGACTAGCCCTTTCATGGACCGGGGAGCTGTTTTTT.

This chain links TRBV29-1 with TRBJ1-2, with D perhaps TRBD1 (6 bases). The length of the CDR3 is 13 residues. Germline CDR1 reads SQVTM; CDR2 reads ANQGSEA. V was shortened by 4 bases and J by 3 bases, with 12 bases between the two germline ends. CDR3 sequence reads: CSVARPGDYGYTF. The CDR3 nucleotides are TGCAGCGTTGCCCGTCCAGGGGACTATGGCTACACCTTC. Full variable domain (missing parts from reference TRBV29-1 and TRBJ1-2): SAVISQKPSRDICQRGTSLTIQCQVDSQVTMMFWYRQQPGQSLTLIATANQGSEATYESGFVIDKFPISRPNLTFSTLTVSNMSPEDSSIYLCSVARPGDYGYTFGSGTRLTVV.

The chain uses TRBV6-5 and TRBJ2-7; D unclear. Germline CDR1 and CDR2: MNHEY and SVGAGI. The CDR3 has 13 amino acids. Trimming pared 6 bases from V and 2 bases from J, leaving 11 bases between. Here the CDR3 reads CASSLHATYEQYF. CDR3 DNA sequence: TGTGCCAGCAGCCTTCACGCTACCTACGAGCAGTACTTC.

The chain links TRBV6-5 to TRBJ2-7; a possible D gene is TRBD2 (5 bases). This CDR3 is 13 amino acids long. V lost 2 bases to trimming and J lost 5 bases, with 10 bases between them. Per germline, CDR1 MNHEY and CDR2 SVGAGI. The CDR3 loop is CASSYPGGHEQYF. The CDR3, as DNA: TGTGCCAGCAGTTACCCAGGAGGCCACGAGCAGTACTTC.

V gene TRBV4-1 combines with J gene TRBJ1-2; TRBD1 matches 9 bases. Germline V gene lookup returns CDR1 MGHRA and CDR2 YSYEKL. The CDR3 has 16 amino acids. With 4 bases clipped from V and 2 bases from J, the junction kept 8 bases outside the gene matches. The CDR3 DNA sequence: TGCGCCAGCAGCCCAACGAACAGGGGGCCAAACTATGGCTACACCTTC. Protein: CASSPTNRGPNYGYTF.

V is TRBV6-1 and J is TRBJ2-2; TRBD2 aligns across 8 bases. The CDR3 is 15 amino acids. Trimming took 7 bases from V and 0 from J; bases not matched to a gene: 4. Germline loops: CDR1 MNHNS, CDR2 SASEGT. As DNA, the CDR3 is TGTGCCAGCACCAGCGGGAGCGCGAACACCGGGGAGCTGTTTTTT. It codes for CASTSGSANTGELFF.

The rearrangement links TRBV7-8 to TRBJ2-2; D is unclear. Between the trimmed V and J ends, which lost 0 bases and 4 bases, there was a span of 9 bases. Per the germline V gene, CDR1 is SGHVS and CDR2 is FQNEAQ. This CDR3 comprises 15 residues. The CDR3 DNA follows: TGTGCCAGCAGCTTAGCGCCTCAGTCCACCGGGGAGCTGTTTTTT. Translation gives CASSLAPQSTGELFF.

Here the CDR3 DNA reads TGCGCCAGCAGCCTGCTGGGGGACAACTACAATGAGCAGTTCTTC. It is translated as CASSLLGDNYNEQFF. The rearrangement links TRBV5-1 to TRBJ2-1; tentative D call: TRBD1 (6 bases). This CDR3 spans 15 amino acids. V was clipped by 4 bases and J by 3 bases, with 14 bases between them. Germline V CDR1 and CDR2: SGHRS, YFSETQ.

The count of this clone is one. The rearrangement links TRBV4-1 to TRBJ2-7; 14 nucleotides line up with TRBD2. The junction had 3 bases not matched to a gene; V was cut back by 4 bases and J by 1 base. CDR1 and CDR2 (germline): MGHRA, YSYEKL. This CDR3 has 16 amino acids. CDR3 in DNA: TGCGCCAGCAGCCCGGGACTAGCGGGAGTATCCTACGAGCAGTACTTC. Its translation: CASSPGLAGVSYEQYF.

CDR3 protein: CASSPGGALNTEAFF. The CDR3 nucleotides are TGCGCCAGCAGCCCGGGGGGGGCTTTGAACACTGAAGCTTTCTTT. This chain joins TRBV5-1 and TRBJ1-1, with D possibly TRBD1 on 6 matching bases. This CDR3 is 15 amino acids long. Trimming left V 4 bases short and J 0 bases short, with 13 bases between. Germline V gene data show CDR1 as SGHRS and CDR2 as YFSETQ. Looking up the rest from reference TRBV5-1 and TRBJ1-1 gives the full variable domain: KAGVTQTPRYLIKTRGQQVTLSCSPISGHRSVSWYQQTPGQGLQFLFEYFSETQRNKGNFPGRFSGRQFSNSRSEMNVSTLELGDSALYLCASSPGGALNTEAFFGQGTRLTVV.

The rearrangement joins TRBV29-1 to TRBJ2-7; D not resolved. The CDR3 totals 14 residues. Germline assignment: CDR1 SQVTM and CDR2 ANQGSEA. The germline V and J ends were trimmed by 4 bases and 2 bases, with 15 bases remaining between them. Here the CDR3 reads CSVGIGLVAYEQYF. CDR3 nucleotide sequence: TGCAGCGTTGGTATCGGTCTAGTTGCCTACGAGCAGTACTTC.

The V gene is TRBV19, the J gene TRBJ2-1; 9 nucleotides align to TRBD2. The V gene end was trimmed by 5 bases and the J gene end by 3 bases; junction bases not matched to a gene: 8. The CDR3 covers 16 residues. Germline CDR1 LNHDA, CDR2 SQIVND (reference sequence). CDR3 region: CASSSRLAANYNEQFF. The CDR3 bases are TGTGCCAGTAGTTCCCGACTAGCGGCCAACTACAATGAGCAGTTCTTC.

The genes are TRBV2 and TRBJ2-7; D call uncertain. CDR1 is SNHLY, CDR2 FYNNEI, per germline. Trimming left V 5 bases short and J 9 bases short, with 11 bases between. This CDR3 region has 11 residues. The CDR3 sequence is CASSLLRGQYF. The CDR3 DNA sequence: TGTGCCAGCAGTTTGTTGCGTGGGCAGTACTTC.

V and J are TRBV27 and TRBJ1-6; D unclear. CDR1 and CDR2 (germline): MNHEY, SMNVEV (reference sequence). CDR3 length: 15 residues. Trimming left V 3 bases short and J 10 bases short, with 16 bases between. The CDR3 loop is CASSFASIVESPLHF. The CDR3 nucleotides are TGTGCCAGCAGTTTCGCGTCTATCGTGGAGTCACCCCTCCACTTT.

This clone was seen once. The V gene is TRBV5-6, the J gene TRBJ1-6, with a possible D match to TRBD1 (6 bases). The germline V gene has CDR1 SGHDT and CDR2 YYEEEE. The CDR3 runs 19 residues. V lost 1 base and J 0 bases, leaving 17 bases between the germline ends. The CDR3 protein is CASSLYGQMTSSYNSPLHF. CDR3 DNA sequence: TGTGCCAGCAGCTTGTATGGACAGATGACGAGCTCCTATAATTCACCCCTCCACTTT.

V and J are TRBV5-1 and TRBJ2-4; 7 bases align to TRBD2. The CDR3 consists of 17 residues. With V trimmed by 0 bases and J by 0 bases, 6 bases remained unmatched. Germline CDR1 is SGHRS and CDR2 is YFSETQ. CDR3: CASSLEGGSRAKNIQYF. Here the CDR3 DNA reads TGCGCCAGCAGCTTGGAGGGCGGGAGTAGAGCCAAAAACATTCAGTACTTC.

The gene calls are TRBV27 and TRBJ2-7; 7 bases line up with TRBD1. The CDR3 covers 13 residues. The germline CDR1 and CDR2 sequences are MNHEY and SMNVEV (reference sequence). J lost 5 bases, V lost 9 bases, and 10 bases had no gene match. DNA of the CDR3: TGTGCCAGTCACAGGGGTTTATGGAACGAGCAGTACTTC. This gives the protein CASHRGLWNEQYF.

Notes on this clone: The same CDR3 can be traced to other DNA sequences in this sample. CDR3 in amino acids: CASSVLAGVGEQFF. The CDR3 DNA reads as TGTGCCAGCAGCGTACTAGCGGGAGTTGGAGAGCAGTTCTTC. The chain couples TRBV9 to TRBJ2-1; 10 bases are shared with TRBD2. Trimming cost V 1 base and J 10 bases; bases outside gene matches: 5. CDR1 SGDLS and CDR2 YYNGEE come from the germline V gene. The CDR3 has 14 amino acids.

This chain links TRBV21-1 with TRBJ2-7; the D call of TRBD1 is as the table states it, not checked on the DNA. TRBV21-1 is a pseudogene locus. The CDR3 length is 17 residues. This chain's CDR3 is CASIPRNSAGDIYEQYF. The CDR3 DNA sequence: TGTGCCAGCATCCCTCGAAACTCGGCAGGGGATATCTACGAGCAGTACTTC.

This clone was picked up a small number of times. The gene calls are TRBV5-1 and TRBJ2-7; 8 bases map to TRBD1. Trimming cost V 2 bases and J 4 bases; bases outside gene matches: 14. Germline loops: CDR1 SGHRS, CDR2 YFSETQ. CDR3 length: 17 residues. The CDR3 nucleotides read TGCGCCAGCAGCTTTAGTGCGTCAGGGGGCGCCGGGTACGAGCAGTACTTC. It specifies CASSFSASGGAGYEQYF.

The CDR3 loop is CASSHPSGSLGGEQYF. The CDR3 DNA reads as TGTGCCAGCAGTCACCCTAGCGGGTCGCTCGGGGGCGAGCAGTACTTC. The V call is TRBV6-6, the J call TRBJ2-7; TRBD2 agrees at 8 bases. CDR3 length: 16 amino acids. V dropped 5 bases and J dropped 6; count of bases not matched to a gene: 15. Germline V gives CDR1 MNHNY, CDR2 SVGAGI (reference sequence).